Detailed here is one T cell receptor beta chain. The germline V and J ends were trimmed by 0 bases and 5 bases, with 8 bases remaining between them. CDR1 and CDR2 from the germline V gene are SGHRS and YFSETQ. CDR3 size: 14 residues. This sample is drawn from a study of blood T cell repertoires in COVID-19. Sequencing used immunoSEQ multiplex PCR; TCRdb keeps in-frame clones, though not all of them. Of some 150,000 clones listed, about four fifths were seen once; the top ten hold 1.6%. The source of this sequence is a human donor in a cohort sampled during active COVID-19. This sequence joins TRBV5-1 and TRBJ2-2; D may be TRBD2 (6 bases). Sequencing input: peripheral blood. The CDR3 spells CASSLDSGTGELFF. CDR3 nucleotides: TGCGCCAGCAGCTTGGATAGCGGAACCGGGGAGCTGTTTTTT. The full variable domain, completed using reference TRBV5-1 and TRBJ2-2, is KAGVTQTPRYLIKTRGQQVTLSCSPISGHRSVSWYQQTPGQGLQFLFEYFSETQRNKGNFPGRFSGRQFSNSRSEMNVSTLELGDSALYLCASSLDSGTGELFFGEGSRLTVL.